The 7 T cell receptor beta chains reported below all come from one sample, sequenced in a study of identical twins. TCRdb processed the 5' RACE reads anew with MiXCR; each CDR3 protein has one entry. In the table there are 200,000 to 300,000 distinct CDR3 sequences, 8% to 11% of which are singletons. Sequenced material: memory T cells sorted from blood. The receptors derive from a man in his fifties or sixties in good health.

Points on this clonotype: A much more abundant neighbour one base away suggests this may be a read error. The chain carries TRBV12-3 or TRBV12-4 and TRBJ2-2, with 9 nucleotides matching TRBD1. Germline trimming cut 6 bases from V and 3 bases from J; bases unmatched to any gene: 5. This CDR3 region has 15 residues. The CDR3, as DNA: TGTGCCAGCAGCCCCCGGACAGGGGACACCGGGGAGCTGTTTTTT. Its translation is CASSPRTGDTGELFF.

This clonotype was seen a handful of times. V usage is TRBV7-9 and J usage is TRBJ1-1; D is undetermined. CDR1 and CDR2 from the germline V gene are SEHNR and FQNEAQ (reference sequence). The CDR3 covers 12 residues. The V end lost 3 bases, the J end lost 7 bases, and 9 bases lay between the germline ends. In DNA form, the CDR3 reads TGTGCCAGCAGCTTGAACTGGGGTGAAGCTTTCTTT. Translation: CASSLNWGEAFF.

The V gene is TRBV10-2, the J gene TRBJ2-5, with 11 bases lining up with TRBD2. Looked up from germline, CDR1 is WSHSY and CDR2 is SAAADI. This CDR3 is 14 amino acids long. Trimming at V came to 7 bases and at J to 4 bases, leaving 5 bases not matched to a gene. The CDR3 nucleotides read TGCGCCAGCAAAGGGACTAGCGGAGGAGAGACCCAGTACTTC. Its protein is CASKGTSGGETQYF.

This clonotype was recorded only once. The chain couples TRBV6-5 to TRBJ1-1, with D possibly being TRBD1 (6 bases). V lost 2 bases to trimming and J lost 4 bases, with 11 bases between them. Per the germline V gene, CDR1 is MNHEY and CDR2 is SVGAGI. This CDR3 is built from 14 residues. DNA of the CDR3: TGTGCCAGCAGTTACCTGCAGGGGTGCACTGAAGCTTTCTTT. Translated: CASSYLQGCTEAFF.

This clonotype appeared many times. The gene calls are TRBV28 and TRBJ2-7; D might be TRBD1 or TRBD2, each matching 6 bases. Germline V lookup: CDR1 MDHEN, CDR2 SYDVKM. This CDR3 is 16 amino acids long. Trimming removed 4 bases from V and 6 bases from J, with 22 bases in between. This CDR3 is CASSSMSFWGAGEQYF. CDR3 DNA sequence: TGTGCCAGCAGTTCGATGTCGTTTTGGGGGGCTGGCGAGCAGTACTTC.

The V and J genes are TRBV2 and TRBJ1-6, with TRBD1 as a possible D gene (5 bases). The germline V gene has CDR1 SNHLY and CDR2 FYNNEI. The CDR3 is 14 residues long. With 7 bases removed from V and 9 bases from J, the gap between germline ends came to 16 bases. The CDR3 DNA reads TGTGCCAGCAACATTGAGGGGTATGGTTCACCCCTCCACTTT. This gives the protein CASNIEGYGSPLHF.

This sequence joins TRBV7-2 and TRBJ2-7; TRBD1 is a possible D gene (6 bases). The CDR3 runs to 14 residues. The V and J ends lost 4 bases and 3 bases respectively, with 13 bases between them. From germline, CDR1 is SGHTA and CDR2 FQGNSA. CDR3: CASSSTGHLYEQYF. The CDR3 bases are TGTGCCAGCAGCTCTACGGGACACCTCTACGAGCAGTACTTC.